The rows below give T cell receptor beta chains drawn from one sample of a study of T cell responses to AZD1222 COVID-19 vaccine. TCRdb keeps only in-frame clones here, not all; method: immunoSEQ multiplex PCR. The table shows about 150,000 clones, with approximately 90% occurring only once. This specimen was peripheral blood, taken on day 0 of AZD1222 vaccination. All receptors come from an adult in good health. The conserved cysteine and the conserved F or W are not part of the CDR3 here.

v_call cdr3_length cdr3_aa
TRBV6-5 11 ASSSHVQGVLF
TRBV27 17 ASSPLGDRGKGGNQPQH
TRBV28 11 ASRPYNLPEQF
TRBV2 13 ASSRTGTSAGEQF
TRBV29-1 15 SVIGTSGGGGADTQY
TRBV5-6 12 ASSLIRGRSPLH
TRBV7-3 11 ASSLGGGYEQY
TRBV6-2/TRBV6-3 10 ASSSPTYEQY
TRBV18 15 ASSPWTGRTQNSPLH
TRBV27 13 ASSLGTGYSYGYT
TRBV6-5 13 ASSTRQLTNEKLF
TRBV4-1 11 ASSQEGSYEQY
TRBV30 10 AWRGGPNEQF
TRBV19 13 ASSSLDRGNSPLH
TRBV6-4 11 ASSEDMNTEAF
TRBV10-3 11 AITHTPNSPLH
TRBV21-1 15 ASSKEDRARLNYGYT
TRBV5-6 12 ASSPPGQTYEQY
TRBV2 9 ASSEAILQY
TRBV6-5 13 ASKVASLSGNTIY
TRBV13 14 ASSLREGGIEETQY
TRBV7-2 12 ASSLRAVGNTIY
TRBV6-5 11 ASMGGPYNEQF
TRBV10-3 15 AISEPRTGPVNTEAF
TRBV5-6 12 ASSLGGGVQPQH
TRBV30 12 AWSVSHGGEKLF
TRBV11-3 13 ASSLEVVSGNTIY
TRBV6-4 12 ASSESGETGELF
TRBV6-2/TRBV6-3 10 ASSPEAYEQY
TRBV9 11 ASSVALNTEAF
TRBV4-1 11 ASSPSEAYGYT
TRBV12-3/TRBV12-4 11 ASNPGQGGELF
TRBV5-1 14 ASSLGRTGSPKTQY
TRBV2 9 ASREQQEQY
TRBV5-4 12 ASSLDSDYNEQF
TRBV7-9 9 ASSLQGGYT
TRBV29-1 10 SVLGSQETQY
TRBV5-1 13 ASSSGRPFNEKLF
TRBV5-1 14 ASSLGHRDRGFEQY
TRBV24-1 15 ATSDLGPGLGNQPQH
TRBV18 12 ASSPQRGNEKLF
TRBV15 13 ATSRDQGGNTEAF
TRBV9 14 ASSVQGLAGFNEQF
TRBV10-3 12 AISGPAVGDGYT
TRBV24-1 14 ATSDWSVTGVGELF
TRBV7-9 13 ASSLRTGVLSEAF
TRBV13 9 ASSSGYEQY
TRBV19 13 ASSIDRGISYEQY
TRBV6-4 14 ASSAGLAGGSDTQY
TRBV6-5 11 ASRATGNYGYT
TRBV6-5 12 ATKKARVGQEAF
TRBV11-3 12 ASSQSGAFNEQF
TRBV3-1/TRBV3-2 13 ASSQEPRGNNEQF
TRBV4-1 11 ASSQGNGGSVD